A selection of T cell receptor beta chains follows, all from one sample in a study of cytomegalovirus exposure and HLA in healthy donors. The method was immunoSEQ multiplex PCR; TCRdb's version includes in-frame clones alone and lacks a portion of them. The sample includes about 140,000 clones, 70% to 85% of them seen just once. Material: PBMCs. The receptors derive from a man aged 30-40 years in good health and CMV-seropositive. Both conserved end residues are part of each CDR3.

V: TRBV28; J: TRBJ2-5; CDR3: CASSTGGRETQYF
V: TRBV6-5; J: TRBJ1-2; CDR3: CASSLQAGYDGYTF
V: TRBV7-2; J: TRBJ1-2; CDR3: CASSPGIYGYTF
V: TRBV30; J: TRBJ1-4; CDR3: CAWSVGGSNEKLFF
V: TRBV20-1; J: TRBJ1-4; CDR3: CSAQNEKLFF
V: TRBV12-5; J: TRBJ1-1; CDR3: CASGLATGAPQNTEAFF
V: TRBV14; J: TRBJ2-7; CDR3: CASSTTGTGVYEQYF
V: TRBV7-3; J: TRBJ2-2; CDR3: CASSLTGTKSTGELFF
V: TRBV15; J: TRBJ2-7; CDR3: CATSRDGTGGDEQYF
V: TRBV5-1; J: TRBJ2-1; CDR3: CASSPTGGYNEQFF
V: TRBV5-6; J: TRBJ2-1; CDR3: CASSGTSGGSSYNEQFF
V: TRBV5-5; J: TRBJ2-1; CDR3: CASDSHWSSNEQFF
V: TRBV11-3; J: TRBJ2-1; CDR3: CASSPGTNYNEQFF
V: TRBV19; J: TRBJ1-5; CDR3: CASSPRTGQQPQHF
V: TRBV7-9; J: TRBJ1-2; CDR3: CASSSYRQAPNYGYTF
V: TRBV7-8; J: TRBJ2-1; CDR3: CASRIAALSSYNEQFF
V: TRBV25-1; J: TRBJ2-3; CDR3: CASSAPSGYTDTQYF
V: TRBV29-1; J: TRBJ1-1; CDR3: CSVVSSPLVDTEAFF
V: TRBV7-8; J: TRBJ2-1; CDR3: CASSLYSGDEQFF
V: TRBV6-6; J: TRBJ1-6; CDR3: CASSLWTGGSPLHF
V: TRBV18; J: TRBJ2-7; CDR3: CASSPPRGEQYF
V: TRBV5-1; J: TRBJ2-1; CDR3: CASSGTLKRELGWNEQFF
V: TRBV5-1; J: TRBJ2-2; CDR3: CASSSRQGTIGELFF
V: TRBV19; J: TRBJ2-1; CDR3: CASRPGGQGYNEQFF
V: TRBV19; J: TRBJ2-5; CDR3: CASSIGGRQQETQYF
V: TRBV2; J: TRBJ2-7; CDR3: CASSTSREGEQYF
V: TRBV10-1; J: TRBJ1-2; CDR3: CASSPGQGNGYTF
V: TRBV7-6; J: TRBJ2-7; CDR3: CASSLGLAAYEQYF
V: TRBV6-4; J: TRBJ2-3; CDR3: CASSDSSSAVTQYF
V: TRBV5-4; J: TRBJ2-7; CDR3: CASSLPGGAADF
V: TRBV7-2; J: TRBJ2-7; CDR3: CASSLAQGTAYEQYF
V: TRBV28; J: TRBJ2-5; CDR3: CASSFPLAGVQETQYF
V: TRBV13; J: TRBJ2-7; CDR3: CASSSLAGGREQYF
V: TRBV5-1; J: TRBJ2-2; CDR3: CASSLEGAGTGELFF
V: TRBV5-4; J: TRBJ2-7; CDR3: CASSLGGQLSYEQYF
V: TRBV11-2; J: TRBJ2-7; CDR3: CASSLDQGFEQYF
V: TRBV5-4; J: TRBJ1-1; CDR3: CASSSHRENTEAFF
V: TRBV5-6; J: TRBJ1-2; CDR3: CASSLRAGGYTF
V: TRBV5-1; J: TRBJ1-3; CDR3: CASSLSGSGGNTIYF
V: TRBV7-2; J: TRBJ2-3; CDR3: CASSHLAAGGTDTQYF
V: TRBV2; J: TRBJ1-1; CDR3: CASRDRGGSTEAFF
V: TRBV18; J: TRBJ2-7; CDR3: CASSPRGPSSYEQYF
V: TRBV14; J: TRBJ1-2; CDR3: CASSHVSGGKCYGYTF
V: TRBV7-9; J: TRBJ2-1; CDR3: CASSSTRRGVYNEQFF
V: TRBV6-5; J: TRBJ2-1; CDR3: CASRSSGSSYNEQFF
V: TRBV5-1; J: TRBJ1-4; CDR3: CASSPGRVSSGYEKLFF
V: TRBV6-5; J: TRBJ1-2; CDR3: CASSYSVGKSGYTF
V: TRBV25-1; J: TRBJ2-7; CDR3: CASSPQGVYEQYF